The 15 T cell receptor beta chains reported below all come from one sample, sequenced in a study of CD8 T cells in Susac syndrome. RNA was extracted with the RNeasy kit, and a quantity of about 0.45 to 1 ug was reverse transcribed using random hexamers. TCRdb used MiXCR to reprocess the immunoSEQ multiplex PCR reads, holding one entry per CDR3 protein. This table holds some 260,000 distinct CDR3 sequences, about 85% found once. The sample taken for sequencing was CD8+ T cells from PBMCs. These receptors all stem from a human donor with multiple sclerosis.

The chain couples TRBV7-8 to TRBJ2-7; tentatively, D is TRBD1 (6 bases). The germline V gene has CDR1 SGHVS and CDR2 FQNEAQ. V was shortened by 5 bases and J by 0 bases, with 14 bases between the two germline ends. This CDR3 spans 15 amino acids. The DNA for the CDR3 is TGTGCCAGCAGCAACAGGGTCGCGAGCTCCTACGAGCAGTACTTC. Translating it yields CASSNRVASSYEQYF.

This clonotype was found once. The chain carries TRBV7-6 and TRBJ2-1; TRBD2 aligns across 9 bases. The V gene's germline CDR1 is SGHVS and CDR2 FNYEAQ. The CDR3 totals 16 residues. The ends lost 5 bases at V and 9 bases at J; junction bases unmatched: 14. CDR3: CASSPPRGSGSGEQFF. CDR3 bases: TGTGCCAGCAGCCCGCCGAGGGGTAGCGGGAGTGGTGAGCAGTTCTTC.

This clonotype was recorded a few times. This rearrangement joins TRBV27 to TRBJ2-5; D is undetermined. CDR1 and CDR2 from the germline V gene are MNHEY and SMNVEV (reference sequence). V was trimmed by 1 base and J by 4 bases, leaving 10 bases between them. CDR3 size: 14 residues. The CDR3 protein is CASSLLGSGETQYF. In DNA form, the CDR3 reads TGTGCCAGCAGTTTATTGGGGTCTGGAGAGACCCAGTACTTC.

This clonotype was detected only once. The rearrangement joins TRBV4-1 to TRBJ2-1, with 8 bases that match TRBD2. The ends lost 4 bases at V and 4 bases at J; junction bases unmatched: 6. This CDR3 has 15 residues. Per the germline V gene, CDR1 is MGHRA and CDR2 is YSYEKL. CDR3 bases: TGCGCCAGCAGCCCTATAGCGGGACGTTACAATGAGCAGTTCTTC. It is translated as CASSPIAGRYNEQFF.

The J gene is TRBJ2-7, the V gene TRBV5-6; 8 positions agree with TRBD1. From germline, CDR1 is SGHDT and CDR2 YYEEEE. The J segment lost 7 bases and the V segment lost 0 bases, leaving 6 bases of the junction unmatched. The CDR3 extends over 14 amino acids. For the CDR3, the DNA is TGTGCCAGCAGCTTGGGGGCAGGGGGCGGGGAGCAGTACTTC. This encodes CASSLGAGGGEQYF.

The V call is TRBV20-1, the J call TRBJ1-5; D is unresolved. CDR3 length: 14 amino acids. V was cut by 0 bases and J by 3 bases, with 9 bases left in between. CDR1 is DFQATT, CDR2 SNEGSKA, per germline (reference sequence). CDR3 in DNA: TGCAGTGCTAGAGATCCCAGCTCCAATCAGCCCCAGCATTTT. Encoded protein: CSARDPSSNQPQHF.

The rearrangement uses TRBV20-1 and TRBJ2-1; 7 positions match TRBD2. The CDR3 has 15 amino acids. CDR1 DFQATT and CDR2 SNEGSKA come from the germline V gene (reference sequence). Trimming at V came to 1 base and at J to 5 bases, leaving 8 bases not matched to a gene. The CDR3 here is CSARGLSGIHNEQFF. The CDR3 DNA sequence: TGCAGTGCTAGAGGTTTAAGCGGGATCCACAATGAGCAGTTCTTC.

Only a few counts were recorded for this clonotype. This chain uses TRBV27 with TRBJ1-4, with D uncertain. Trimming cost V 3 bases and J 4 bases, with 9 bases left between them. Germline values: CDR1 MNHEY, CDR2 SMNVEV (reference sequence). This CDR3 is 14 amino acids long. The CDR3 region has the DNA TGTGCCAGCAGTTTGGTGGGGAGTAATGAAAAACTGTTTTTT. Residues: CASSLVGSNEKLFF.

The rearrangement links TRBV7-9 to TRBJ2-5, with 7 bases fitting TRBD2. The CDR3 length is 13 residues. Germline trimming cut 7 bases from V and 4 bases from J; bases unmatched to any gene: 6. Per germline, CDR1 SEHNR and CDR2 FQNEAQ (reference sequence). DNA of the CDR3: TGTGCCAGCAAGGGAGGGGTTGCAGAGACCCAGTACTTC. Amino acid sequence: CASKGGVAETQYF.

In regard to this clonotype: One junction end does not reproduce the germline sequence, and a read error may be involved. This rearrangement joins TRBV12-3 or TRBV12-4 to TRBJ1-1; tentatively, D is TRBD1 (5 bases). The CDR3 covers 16 residues. CDR3 in amino acids: CAGSSGGRAPHTEAFF. The CDR3 nucleotides are TGTGCCGGCAGTTCCGGGGGTAGGGCGCCACACACTGAAGCTTTCTTT.

The V and J genes are TRBV19 and TRBJ2-1; D is ambiguous. There are 15 residues in the CDR3. The germline CDR1 and CDR2 sequences are LNHDA and SQIVND (reference sequence). V shed 3 bases and J shed 0 bases, with 9 bases lying between them. The CDR3 loop reads CASSMGRTSYNEQFF. As DNA, the CDR3 is TGTGCCAGTAGTATGGGCAGGACCTCCTACAATGAGCAGTTCTTC.

The chain combines TRBV27 with TRBJ2-1; D unclear. The CDR3 runs 16 residues. Germline loops: CDR1 MNHEY, CDR2 SMNVEV (reference sequence). The V and J ends lost 4 bases and 0 bases respectively, with 13 bases between them. The CDR3 nucleotides read TGTGCCAGCAGTTCCTTTGCCGAGAGCTCCTACAATGAGCAGTTCTTC. It yields the protein CASSSFAESSYNEQFF.

This clonotype showed up just once. CDR3 region: CASSLLGESYEQYF. The DNA for the CDR3 is TGTGCCAGCAGTTTATTGGGGGAAAGCTACGAGCAGTACTTC. The chain joins TRBV28 to TRBJ2-7; D assignment may be TRBD1 or TRBD2 (5 bases each). The CDR3 runs 14 residues. With 1 base removed from V and 3 bases from J, the gap between germline ends came to 10 bases. Germline V gene data show CDR1 as MDHEN and CDR2 as SYDVKM.

J is TRBJ2-1 and V is TRBV6-2 or TRBV6-3; possible D gene TRBD2, 6 bases. V lost 2 bases, J lost 7 bases, and 12 bases lay in between. The CDR3 covers 14 residues. Germline assignment: CDR1 MNHEY and CDR2 SVGEGT. The CDR3 protein is CASSYVSGVNEQFF. In DNA, the CDR3 is TGTGCCAGCAGTTACGTATCGGGAGTAAATGAGCAGTTCTTC.

The V call is TRBV5-6, the J call TRBJ2-7; TRBD2 aligns across 14 bases. Germline-derived CDR1 and CDR2 are SGHDT and YYEEEE. The CDR3 contains 16 residues. With V trimmed by 4 bases and J by 3 bases, 6 bases remained unmatched. The CDR3 nucleotides are TGTGCCAGCAGCACTTGGACTAGCGGGAGGTTCTACGAGCAGTACTTC. Residues: CASSTWTSGRFYEQYF.